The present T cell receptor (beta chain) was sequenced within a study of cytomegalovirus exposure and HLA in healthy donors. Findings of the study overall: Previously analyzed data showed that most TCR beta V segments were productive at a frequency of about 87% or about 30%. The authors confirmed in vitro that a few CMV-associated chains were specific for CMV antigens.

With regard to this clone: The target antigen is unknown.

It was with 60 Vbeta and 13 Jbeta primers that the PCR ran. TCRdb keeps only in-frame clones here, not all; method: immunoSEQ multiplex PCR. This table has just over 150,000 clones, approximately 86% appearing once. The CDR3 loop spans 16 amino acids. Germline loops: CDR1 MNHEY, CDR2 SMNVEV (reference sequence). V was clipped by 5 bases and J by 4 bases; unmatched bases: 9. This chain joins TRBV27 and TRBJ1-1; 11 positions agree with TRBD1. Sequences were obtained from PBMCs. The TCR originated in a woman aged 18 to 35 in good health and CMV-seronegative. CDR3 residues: CASSLTPGQGGTEAFF. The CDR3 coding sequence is TGTGCCAGCAGTCTAACCCCGGGACAGGGGGGCACTGAAGCTTTCTTT.